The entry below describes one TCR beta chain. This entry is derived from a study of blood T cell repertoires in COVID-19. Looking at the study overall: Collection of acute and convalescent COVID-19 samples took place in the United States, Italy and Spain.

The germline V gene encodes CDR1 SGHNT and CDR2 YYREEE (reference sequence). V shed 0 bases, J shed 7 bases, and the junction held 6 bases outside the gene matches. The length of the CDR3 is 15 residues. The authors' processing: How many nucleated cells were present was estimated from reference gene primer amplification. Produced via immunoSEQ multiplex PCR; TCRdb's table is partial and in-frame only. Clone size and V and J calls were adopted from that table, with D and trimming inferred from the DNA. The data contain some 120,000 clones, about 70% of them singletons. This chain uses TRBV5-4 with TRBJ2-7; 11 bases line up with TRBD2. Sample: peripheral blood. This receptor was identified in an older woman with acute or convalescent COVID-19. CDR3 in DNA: TGTGCCAGCAGCTTGGGGGCACTAGCGGGAGTTGAGCAGTACTTC. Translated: CASSLGALAGVEQYF. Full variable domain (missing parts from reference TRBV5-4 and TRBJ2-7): ETGVTQSPTHLIKTRGQQVTLRCSSQSGHNTVSWYQQALGQGPQFIFQYYREEENGRGNFPPRFSGLQFPNYSSELNVNALELDDSALYLCASSLGALAGVEQYFGPGTRLTVT.